This T cell receptor beta chain was observed in a study of T cell repertoires in cytomegalovirus infection. Study information: Epitope selection comprised recently identified HLA-C-restricted CMV epitopes and well-studied HLA-B-restricted CMV epitopes.

The CDR3 has 14 residues. J gave up 4 bases and V 8 bases, and 11 bases lay outside the gene matches. TCRdb reprocessed the reads with MiXCR, giving one entry per CDR3 protein. This table has 700,000 to 950,000 distinct CDR3 sequences, approximately 32% appearing once. In the case of this clonotype: Its cognate antigen is unknown.

This chain joins TRBV5-3 and TRBJ2-7, with 8 bases that match TRBD1. TRBV5-3 is flagged as an ORF with uncertain function. Sequencing was performed on cultured CD8+ T cells from PBMCs, taken from culture after CMV antigen stimulation. The sequence derives from a human donor in good health (CMV status not recorded). Some clones in this sample may be carry-over from other donors' samples. The CDR3 DNA sequence: TGTGCCAGCAGCCTAAGGACAGGGCCGTACGAGCAGTACGTC. This gives the protein CASSLRTGPYEQYV.